The 5 T cell receptor beta chains below were found in one sample sequenced in a study of T-cell reconstitution after alpha-beta-depleted transplantation in children. Unique molecular identifiers were incorporated when the TCRbeta library was constructed. MiXCR was run by TCRdb on the PCR reads, yielding one entry per CDR3 protein. The table lists around 370,000 distinct CDR3 sequences, 10% of them singletons. This sample comprised PBMCs from the stem cell graft donor, obtained from the stem cell graft. Receptors were obtained from a human donor who donated a stem cell graft to a child with acute lymphoblastic leukemia.

The chain carries TRBV24-1 and TRBJ2-1; no firm D call. There are 13 residues in the CDR3. Germline CDR1 reads KGHDR; CDR2 reads SFDVKD. V lost 4 bases and J 0 bases, leaving 3 bases between the germline ends. The chain's CDR3 is CATSDRSYNEQFF. CDR3 DNA sequence: TGTGCCACCAGTGACCGCTCCTACAATGAGCAGTTCTTC.

CDR3 bases: TGCGCCAGCAGCCAGACATCCGTAAGGGACACTGAAGCTTTCTTT. It codes for CASSQTSVRDTEAFF. The chain has TRBV5-1 and TRBJ1-1, with D unclear. The germline CDR1 and CDR2 sequences are SGHRS and YFSETQ. This CDR3 comprises 15 residues. Deletions cut 4 bases from V and 3 bases from J, with 16 bases between.

V usage is TRBV28 and J usage is TRBJ1-1, with 9 bases matching TRBD1. Germline trimming cut 6 bases from V and 7 bases from J; bases unmatched to any gene: 15. Germline CDR1 is MDHEN and CDR2 is SYDVKM. There are 16 residues in the CDR3. The CDR3 loop is CASSHPGTGKTGEAFF. The CDR3 region has the DNA TGTGCCAGCAGCCATCCCGGGACAGGGAAGACGGGTGAAGCTTTCTTT.

J is TRBJ1-1 and V is TRBV20-1; TRBD1 is a possible D gene (5 bases). This CDR3 is 16 amino acids long. V shed 1 base and J shed 4 bases, with 19 bases lying between them. CDR1 is DFQATT and CDR2 is SNEGSKA in the germline V gene (reference sequence). The CDR3 is CSARGYAQRGGTEAFF. The CDR3 DNA is TGCAGTGCTAGAGGTTACGCGCAGAGGGGCGGCACTGAAGCTTTCTTT.

Worth noting for this clonotype: This could be a read error, since a much larger clone is one nucleotide away. The chain uses TRBV3-1 and TRBJ2-6; D may match TRBD1 or TRBD2 (5 bases each). CDR1 and CDR2 (germline): LGHDT, YNNKEL (reference sequence). The ends were cut back, 0 bases at V and 0 bases at J, with 6 bases in the middle. The CDR3 runs to 16 residues. CDR3 sequence: CASSQDGGSGANVLTF. As DNA, the CDR3 is TGTGCCAGCAGCCAAGATGGGGGCTCTGGGGCCAACGTCCTGACTTTC.